This T cell receptor (beta chain) was retrieved from a study of T cell repertoires in cytomegalovirus infection. Study in general: Both a matching HLA type and CMV infection were indicated by public TCR beta signatures. Findings and limits, study-wide: HLA-C-restricted TCR beta clonotypes specific for CMV led the ex vivo response.

This clonotype was found many times. Its antigen remains unknown. Each CDR3 protein gets one entry after TCRdb re-called the reads with MiXCR. The sample has roughly 500,000 distinct CDR3 sequences, about 17% seen once. Trimming left V 1 base short and J 0 bases short, with 1 base between. The germline V gene has CDR1 SGHVS and CDR2 FQNEAQ. The CDR3 spans 13 residues. Sequencing was carried out using CD8+ T cells from PBMCs. This sequence was found in a human donor in good health (CMV status not recorded). Some clones in this sample may be carry-over from other donors' samples. The rearrangement joins TRBV7-8 to TRBJ1-5; no clear D. Written as DNA, the CDR3 is TGTGCCAGCAGCTTAGTTAGCAATCAGCCCCAGCATTTT. This codes for CASSLVSNQPQHF.